The table lists the clone carrying this T cell receptor (beta chain) with a few counts. Its antigen remains unknown. Sequence at one end of the junction differs from germline and may be a read error. This sample is part of a study of T cell responses to AZD1222 COVID-19 vaccine. Points from the study as a whole: Clonal diversity may have been underestimated, and the donors were mostly white British, with more females than males. Nearly half of spike-specific TCRs reportedly target variant regions that are unmutated in the B.1.351 and B.1.1.7 variants. Repertoires in all cases were sampled only once the peak T cell response had passed.

This table comes from immunoSEQ multiplex PCR, and its TCRdb copy is limited to in-frame clones, with some not included. The sample lists more than 120,000 clones, 85% to 90% occurring once. Pooling of second doses given at about 4 or about 12 weeks was done. This clonotype was sampled from an adult who received the AZD1222 COVID-19 vaccine. The sample consisted of peripheral blood, taken 28 days after the second AZD1222 dose.

In nucleotides, the CDR3 is TGTGCCAGCACTTACTCCCTGGACAGGGGGGAGACTGAAGCTTTCTTT. Protein product: CASTYSLDRGETEAFF. J is TRBJ1-1 and V is TRBV6-5; 10 bases are a match to TRBD1. This CDR3 is 16 amino acids long. Germline loops: CDR1 MNHEY, CDR2 SVGAGI.